One sample yielded the 23 T cell receptor beta chains listed below, sequenced in a study of beta chain features in type 1 diabetes. Expressed TCRB transcripts were sequenced because the isolated RNA had all been reverse transcribed beforehand. This table comes from immunoSEQ multiplex PCR, and its TCRdb copy is limited to in-frame clones, with some not included. The sample consists of just over 600,000 clones, 15% to 19% of them appearing once. The specimen sequenced was naive CD4+ T cells from blood. Receptors were obtained from a man between 18 and 35 years old in good health.

Comments on this clone: The sample has other DNA sequences that encode this CDR3 too. The rearrangement uses TRBV5-1 and TRBJ2-7; D possibly matches TRBD1 or TRBD2 (5 bases each). V dropped 0 bases and J dropped 0 bases, with 7 bases sitting between them. Germline V gene lookup returns CDR1 SGHRS and CDR2 YFSETQ. CDR3 length: 14 residues. CDR3 nucleotides: TGCGCCAGCAGCTTGGTGGGACCCTCCTACGAGCAGTACTTC. Its translation is CASSLVGPSYEQYF.

The chain recombines TRBV2 with TRBJ1-1, with D possibly TRBD1 on 6 matching bases. The CDR3 has 13 residues. CDR1 is SNHLY, CDR2 FYNNEI, per germline. V gave up 8 bases and J gave up 3 bases, with 13 bases separating them. In DNA, the CDR3 is TGTGCCAGCTCACAGGGCGGGGACACTGAAGCTTTCTTT. Translation gives CASSQGGDTEAFF.

CDR3 residues: CASSLQRSTTNYGYTF. CDR3 coding DNA: TGTGCCAGCAGCTTACAAAGGTCCACGACGAACTATGGCTACACCTTC. This rearrangement joins TRBV7-9 to TRBJ1-2; D unclear. Trimming removed 2 bases at V and 2 bases at J, with 15 bases between. This CDR3 comprises 16 residues. Looked up from germline, CDR1 is SEHNR and CDR2 is FQNEAQ (reference sequence).

The V call is TRBV6-5, the J call TRBJ1-3, with D uncertain. CDR1 is MNHEY and CDR2 is SVGAGI in the germline V gene. Trimming shortened V by 5 bases and J by 0 bases, and 11 bases separated the two germline ends. The CDR3 loop spans 15 amino acids. Written as DNA, the CDR3 is TGTGCCAGCAGTCGCGGGCTGAGCTCTGGAAACACCATATATTTT. This translates into CASSRGLSSGNTIYF.

This clone was observed a handful of times. This chain connects TRBV5-8 to TRBJ2-1; the D is unclear. The germline gives CDR1 SGHTS, CDR2 YDEGEE. This CDR3 region has 16 residues. V was shortened by 2 bases and J by 2 bases, with 14 bases between the two germline ends. CDR3 protein: CASSFGHKTTYNEQFF. The DNA for the CDR3 is TGTGCCAGCAGCTTTGGGCACAAGACCACCTACAATGAGCAGTTCTTC.

The chain is built from TRBV7-2 and TRBJ2-1; TRBD1 or TRBD2 may be the D gene (5 bases each). The CDR3 spans 15 residues. Trimming stripped 2 bases from V and 6 bases from J, with 14 bases between. The germline gives CDR1 SGHTA, CDR2 FQGNSA. Here the CDR3 DNA reads TGTGCCAGCAGCTTACAGGCAGGTGGGACCAATGAGCAGTTCTTC. Amino acid sequence: CASSLQAGGTNEQFF.

Only a few counts were recorded for this clone. The J gene is TRBJ2-7, the V gene TRBV4-2, with 8 positions matching TRBD2. Germline CDR1 reads LGHNA; CDR2 reads YNFKEQ. CDR3 length: 18 amino acids. V shed 1 base, J shed 3 bases, and the junction held 14 bases outside the gene matches. The CDR3 DNA is TGTGCCAGCAGCCAAGGAGGGCACAAGCGGGGGCCCCGCTACGAGCAGTACTTC. It encodes CASSQGGHKRGPRYEQYF.

The chain has TRBV4-2 and TRBJ2-1; 8 nucleotides line up with TRBD2. J was trimmed by 3 bases and V by 0 bases; bases with no gene match: 4. CDR1 and CDR2 from the germline V gene are LGHNA and YNFKEQ. The CDR3 has 16 residues. The CDR3 reads CASSQDTSGLYNEQFF. Written as DNA, the CDR3 is TGTGCCAGCAGCCAAGATACTAGCGGACTCTACAATGAGCAGTTCTTC.

This clone was seen a few times. V gene TRBV7-9 combines with J gene TRBJ2-3; D is possibly TRBD1 or TRBD2 (5 bases each). Between the trimmed V and J ends, which lost 5 bases and 6 bases, there was a span of 15 bases. This CDR3 is built from 14 residues. Germline CDR1 reads SEHNR; CDR2 reads FQNEAQ (reference sequence). The CDR3 nucleotides are TGTGCCAGCAGCCCCGGGACCCCGGGGGATACGCAGTATTTT. As protein: CASSPGTPGDTQYF.

The J gene is TRBJ1-4, the V gene TRBV27; the D gene is possibly TRBD1 (5 bases). V was trimmed by 5 bases and J by 5 bases, leaving 9 bases between them. Germline CDR1 MNHEY, CDR2 SMNVEV (reference sequence). This CDR3 is 13 amino acids long. The CDR3 reads CASSTRQNEKLFF. The CDR3 coding sequence is TGTGCCAGCAGTACGAGACAGAATGAAAAACTGTTTTTT.

The DNA for the CDR3 is TGCGCCAGCAGCCAAGGTCTCAGCCCTTCTGGGCAGTACTTC. Its translation is CASSQGLSPSGQYF. The chain is built from TRBV4-3 and TRBJ2-7; D uncertain. V shed 1 base and J shed 9 bases, with 16 bases lying between them. The germline V gene encodes CDR1 LGHNA and CDR2 YSLEER. The CDR3 length is 14 residues.

The J gene is TRBJ2-6, the V gene TRBV5-1; tentatively, D is TRBD1 (5 bases). The CDR3 loop spans 17 amino acids. Germline V gene lookup returns CDR1 SGHRS and CDR2 YFSETQ. V was clipped by 4 bases and J by 4 bases, with 18 bases between them. The DNA for the CDR3 is TGCGCCAGCAGCCTAAGTTATTTAGGGGTCGGGGCCAACGTCCTGACTTTC. Translation gives CASSLSYLGVGANVLTF. The full variable domain, rest sourced from reference TRBV5-1 and TRBJ2-6, is KAGVTQTPRYLIKTRGQQVTLSCSPISGHRSVSWYQQTPGQGLQFLFEYFSETQRNKGNFPGRFSGRQFSNSRSEMNVSTLELGDSALYLCASSLSYLGVGANVLTFGAGSRLTVL.

The chain carries TRBV5-4 and TRBJ2-3, with 12 bases lining up with TRBD1. The CDR3 totals 16 residues. Germline V gives CDR1 SGHNT, CDR2 YYREEE (reference sequence). J was trimmed by 4 bases and V by 4 bases; bases with no gene match: 7. The CDR3, as DNA: TGTGCCAGCAGCCGCGCCGGGACAGGGGGCGCAGATACGCAGTATTTT. Protein sequence: CASSRAGTGGADTQYF.

The chain joins TRBV7-3 to TRBJ2-1; D unclear. Trimming removed 3 bases from V and 7 bases from J, with 10 bases in between. Germline V CDR1 and CDR2: SGHTA, FQGTGA. The length of the CDR3 is 13 residues. DNA for the CDR3: TGTGCCAGCAGCTTCCGGGCCTTAAATGAGCAGTTCTTC. Residues: CASSFRALNEQFF.

This clone was seen only a few times. The gene calls are TRBV9 and TRBJ2-1; a weak D match, TRBD2 (6 bases). V was pared by 4 bases and J by 0 bases, with 14 bases between. CDR1 is SGDLS, CDR2 YYNGEE, per germline. CDR3 length equals 16 residues. CDR3 in DNA: TGTGCCAGCAGCATTCGGACTAAACCCTCCTACAATGAGCAGTTCTTC. This gives the protein CASSIRTKPSYNEQFF.

The CDR3 region is CASMDLRRGYTF. In DNA form, the CDR3 reads TGTGCCAGCATGGATTTGAGGCGCGGCTACACCTTC. The chain combines TRBV2 with TRBJ1-2; D is ambiguous. The V gene's germline CDR1 is SNHLY and CDR2 FYNNEI. CDR3 size: 12 residues. V lost 7 bases and J 8 bases, leaving 14 bases between the germline ends.

V and J are TRBV11-2 and TRBJ1-1; 12 nucleotides agree with TRBD1. The CDR3 loop spans 18 amino acids. The J segment lost 4 bases and the V segment lost 5 bases, leaving 14 bases of the junction unmatched. Per the germline V gene, CDR1 is SGHAT and CDR2 is FQNNGV. The CDR3 sequence: CASSPTWDRGRRTTEAFF. The CDR3 DNA follows: TGTGCCAGCAGCCCTACCTGGGACAGGGGGCGCCGGACCACTGAAGCTTTCTTT.

The rearrangement uses TRBV28 and TRBJ1-1, with D maybe TRBD1 (5 bases). The CDR3 loop spans 19 amino acids. CDR1 and CDR2 (germline): MDHEN, SYDVKM. Between the trimmed V and J ends, which lost 5 bases and 5 bases, there was a span of 30 bases. The CDR3 sequence is CASSLSSRDLPHGGTEAFF. CDR3 sequence (DNA): TGTGCCAGCAGTCTCTCGTCCCGGGACCTTCCCCACGGGGGAACTGAAGCTTTCTTT.

This clone was counted a few times. The gene calls are TRBV7-3 and TRBJ1-4; 7 bases are a match to TRBD1. J lost 8 bases, V lost 0 bases, and 15 bases had no gene match. The CDR3 has 18 residues. From germline, CDR1 is SGHTA and CDR2 FQGTGA. The CDR3 loop is CASSLTTSIQGKVEKLFF. The CDR3 DNA reads TGTGCCAGCAGCTTAACAACTTCAATACAGGGGAAGGTGGAAAAACTGTTTTTT.

The rearrangement uses TRBV18 and TRBJ1-2, with 7 bases aligning to TRBD1. V gave up 4 bases and J gave up 2 bases; unmatched junction bases: 4. The germline gives CDR1 KGHSH, CDR2 LQKENI. The length of the CDR3 is 14 residues. The CDR3: CASSLTGVNYGYTF. As DNA, the CDR3 is TGTGCCAGCTCACTCACAGGGGTCAACTATGGCTACACCTTC.

The chain carries TRBV29-1 and TRBJ1-5, with D perhaps matching TRBD1 (6 bases). This CDR3 spans 14 amino acids. V shed 6 bases and J shed 2 bases, with 14 bases lying between them. CDR1 and CDR2 (germline): SQVTM, ANQGSEA. The CDR3 loop is CSVAPGVGNQPQHF. The CDR3 nucleotides read TGCAGCGTCGCCCCAGGGGTAGGCAATCAGCCCCAGCATTTT. The full variable domain, rest sourced from reference TRBV29-1 and TRBJ1-5, is SAVISQKPSRDICQRGTSLTIQCQVDSQVTMMFWYRQQPGQSLTLIATANQGSEATYESGFVIDKFPISRPNLTFSTLTVSNMSPEDSSIYLCSVAPGVGNQPQHFGDGTRLSIL.

This chain connects TRBV20-1 to TRBJ2-1; D ambiguous. CDR3 length equals 11 residues. Germline V gives CDR1 DFQATT, CDR2 SNEGSKA (reference sequence). V gave up 7 bases and J gave up 3 bases, with 7 bases separating them. The CDR3 loop is CSVTSYNEQFF. The CDR3 DNA follows: TGCAGTGTTACAAGCTACAATGAGCAGTTCTTC.

The CDR3, as DNA: TGTGCCAGCGGGATGTCCTCCGCTGGAAACACCATATATTTT. This translates into CASGMSSAGNTIYF. The chain uses TRBV2 and TRBJ1-3; D call uncertain. The V gene lost 8 bases and the J gene lost 2 bases, with 13 bases spanning the gap. The CDR3 runs 14 residues. From germline, CDR1 is SNHLY and CDR2 FYNNEI.